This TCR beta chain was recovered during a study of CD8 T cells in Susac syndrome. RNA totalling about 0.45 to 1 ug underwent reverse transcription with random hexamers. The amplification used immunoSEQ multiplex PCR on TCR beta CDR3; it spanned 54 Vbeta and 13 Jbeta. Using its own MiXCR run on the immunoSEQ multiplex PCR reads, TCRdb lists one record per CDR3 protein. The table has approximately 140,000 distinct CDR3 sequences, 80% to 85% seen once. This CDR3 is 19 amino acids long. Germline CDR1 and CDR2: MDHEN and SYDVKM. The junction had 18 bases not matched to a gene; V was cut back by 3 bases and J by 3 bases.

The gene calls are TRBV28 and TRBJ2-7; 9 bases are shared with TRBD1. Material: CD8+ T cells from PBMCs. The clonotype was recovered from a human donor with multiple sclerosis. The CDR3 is CASSFPPPGQGSRHYEQYF. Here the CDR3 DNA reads TGTGCCAGCAGTTTCCCCCCCCCGGGACAGGGCTCTCGGCACTACGAGCAGTACTTC.